The rows below give T cell receptor beta chains drawn from one sample of a study of T cell repertoires in cytomegalovirus infection. TCRdb fed the reads into MiXCR, producing one record per CDR3 protein. The data show a few hundred thousand distinct CDR3 sequences, almost 40% seen once. These TCRs are of unknown antigen specificity. Here the sequenced sample was cultured PBMCs, taken from culture after CMV antigen stimulation. The receptors here all came from a human donor in good health (CMV status not recorded). Some clones in this sample may be carry-over from other donors' samples. Each CDR3 is given with its conserved first and last residue. The D gene is left open where the match is weak. Only part of the rows carry a size: once, few, many, or a class if the clone is expanded.

len: 14; j_gene: TRBJ1-1; d_gene: .; v_gene: TRBV6-2/TRBV6-3; abundance: few; CDR3nt: TGTGCCAGCAGTTGGGGACTGCGGGGCACTGAAGCTTTCTTT; CDR3aa: CASSWGLRGTEAFF
len: 16; j_gene: TRBJ2-4; d_gene: .; v_gene: TRBV11-2; abundance: few; CDR3nt: TGTGCCAGCAGCTTAGCGGGAAGACTAGCCAAAAACATTCAGTACTTC; CDR3aa: CASSLAGRLAKNIQYF
len: 15; j_gene: TRBJ2-7; d_gene: .; v_gene: TRBV27; abundance: few; CDR3nt: TGTGCCAGCAGTTCATCCCGGGACGGCTCCTACGAGCAGTACTTC; CDR3aa: CASSSSRDGSYEQYF
len: 17; j_gene: TRBJ2-2; d_gene: .; v_gene: TRBV6-5; abundance: .; CDR3nt: TGTGCCAGCAGTTACCCTCGGGACACGTCGAACACCGGGGAGCTGTTTTTT; CDR3aa: CASSYPRDTSNTGELFF
len: 14; j_gene: TRBJ2-5; d_gene: .; v_gene: TRBV11-2; abundance: .; CDR3nt: TGTGCCAGCAGCGCAGAATGGGCGATTGGGACCCAGTACTTC; CDR3aa: CASSAEWAIGTQYF
len: 15; j_gene: TRBJ2-7; d_gene: TRBD2; v_gene: TRBV6-2/TRBV6-3; abundance: .; CDR3nt: TGTGCCAGCAGACCCACTAGCGGAGGAGGTTACGAGCAGTACTTC; CDR3aa: CASRPTSGGGYEQYF
len: 15; j_gene: TRBJ2-7; d_gene: .; v_gene: TRBV7-6; abundance: few; CDR3nt: TGTGCCAGCAGCAAAGAGATAGCGGCCTCCTACGAGCAGTACTTC; CDR3aa: CASSKEIAASYEQYF
len: 13; j_gene: TRBJ2-1; d_gene: TRBD2; v_gene: TRBV7-2; abundance: .; CDR3nt: TGTGCATTAGCCTGGCGGGGGGCTCGTGAGCAGTTCTTC; CDR3aa: CALAWRGAREQFF
len: 13; j_gene: TRBJ2-4; d_gene: .; v_gene: TRBV14; abundance: .; CDR3nt: TGTGCCAGCAGCCAAGGCCTAAAAAACATTCAGTACTTC; CDR3aa: CASSQGLKNIQYF
len: 11; j_gene: TRBJ1-2; d_gene: .; v_gene: TRBV20-1; abundance: .; CDR3nt: TGCAGTGCTCCCGGGTTTAATGGCTACACCTTC; CDR3aa: CSAPGFNGYTF
len: 13; j_gene: TRBJ2-2; d_gene: .; v_gene: TRBV12-3/TRBV12-4; abundance: few; CDR3nt: TGTGCCAGCAGCTGGGGGGTCCCCGGGGAGCTGTTTTTT; CDR3aa: CASSWGVPGELFF
len: 15; j_gene: TRBJ2-3; d_gene: .; v_gene: TRBV12-3/TRBV12-4; abundance: .; CDR3nt: TGTGCCAGCAACAAGGGGGGCCCCACCCCAGATACGCAGTATTTT; CDR3aa: CASNKGGPTPDTQYF
len: 14; j_gene: TRBJ2-1; d_gene: TRBD2; v_gene: TRBV12-3/TRBV12-4; abundance: .; CDR3nt: TGTGCCAGCAGTCGGACTAGCGGGAGGGCCGCGGAGTTCTTC; CDR3aa: CASSRTSGRAAEFF
len: 15; j_gene: TRBJ2-1; d_gene: .; v_gene: TRBV18; abundance: .; CDR3nt: TGTGCCAGCTCACCAATGCCAGGGATGGAGATTGGTCTGTTCTTC; CDR3aa: CASSPMPGMEIGLFF
len: 15; j_gene: TRBJ1-2; d_gene: TRBD1; v_gene: TRBV12-3/TRBV12-4; abundance: few; CDR3nt: TGTGCCAGCAGAGCCGGGACAGGGGTATTTTATGGCTACACCTTC; CDR3aa: CASRAGTGVFYGYTF
len: 17; j_gene: TRBJ2-2; d_gene: .; v_gene: TRBV4-1; abundance: .; CDR3nt: TGCGCCAGCAGCCAATCACTCGCGCAGGGAAACACCGGGGAGCTGTTTTTT; CDR3aa: CASSQSLAQGNTGELFF
len: 15; j_gene: TRBJ2-1; d_gene: .; v_gene: TRBV6-1; abundance: .; CDR3nt: TGTGCCAGCAGTTCCGCGGAGTCGGGCTACAATGAGCAGTTCTTC; CDR3aa: CASSSAESGYNEQFF
len: 14; j_gene: TRBJ1-1; d_gene: .; v_gene: TRBV7-6; abundance: .; CDR3nt: TGTGCCAGCAGCTTAGTTGCTCGGAACACTGAAGCTTTCTTT; CDR3aa: CASSLVARNTEAFF
len: 15; j_gene: TRBJ1-4; d_gene: TRBD1; v_gene: TRBV20-1; abundance: .; CDR3nt: TGCAGTGCTAGAGGCCCCGGGACAGGAAATGAAAAACTGTTTTTT; CDR3aa: CSARGPGTGNEKLFF
len: 14; j_gene: TRBJ1-5; d_gene: .; v_gene: TRBV10-3; abundance: few; CDR3nt: TGTGCCATCAGTGGTGACACGGTACGTCAGCCCCAGCATTTT; CDR3aa: CAISGDTVRQPQHF
len: 14; j_gene: TRBJ2-1; d_gene: .; v_gene: TRBV7-2; abundance: few; CDR3nt: TGTGCCAGCAGCCCCCGGGGGGCTGACAATGAGCAGTTCTTC; CDR3aa: CASSPRGADNEQFF
len: 15; j_gene: TRBJ1-4; d_gene: .; v_gene: TRBV5-1; abundance: few; CDR3nt: TGCGCCAGCAGCTCCCGGGCGGGCCGAGGGGAAAAACTGTTTTTT; CDR3aa: CASSSRAGRGEKLFF
len: 15; j_gene: TRBJ2-7; d_gene: .; v_gene: TRBV2; abundance: .; CDR3nt: TGTGCCAGCAGCTACCGGCCGGTCGGTCCCTACGAGCAGTACTTC; CDR3aa: CASSYRPVGPYEQYF
len: 17; j_gene: TRBJ2-1; d_gene: TRBD2; v_gene: TRBV12-3/TRBV12-4; abundance: .; CDR3nt: TGTGCCAGCAGTTTAGGGTCTAGCGGAACATGGGGCAATGAGCAGTTCTTC; CDR3aa: CASSLGSSGTWGNEQFF
len: 14; j_gene: TRBJ1-1; d_gene: .; v_gene: TRBV10-3; abundance: .; CDR3nt: TGTGCCATCAGCACCGACAGGAGGGACACTGAAGCTTTCTTT; CDR3aa: CAISTDRRDTEAFF
len: 17; j_gene: TRBJ2-1; d_gene: TRBD2; v_gene: TRBV25-1; abundance: .; CDR3nt: TGTGCCAGCAGTGAATATTTCGCGGGAGGCCACTACAATGAGCAGTTCTTC; CDR3aa: CASSEYFAGGHYNEQFF
len: 15; j_gene: TRBJ2-5; d_gene: TRBD1; v_gene: TRBV9; abundance: .; CDR3nt: TGTGCCAGCAGCCCTACCGGGACAGGGCTAGAGACCCAGTACTTC; CDR3aa: CASSPTGTGLETQYF
len: 14; j_gene: TRBJ2-1; d_gene: .; v_gene: TRBV7-9; abundance: few; CDR3nt: TGTGCCAGCCCCCGTGAAGGCCTAAACAATGAGCAGTTCTTC; CDR3aa: CASPREGLNNEQFF
len: 11; j_gene: TRBJ1-1; d_gene: .; v_gene: TRBV10-3; abundance: .; CDR3nt: TGTGCCACCGGCGGCGGCAGTCATCCCTACTTT; CDR3aa: CATGGGSHPYF